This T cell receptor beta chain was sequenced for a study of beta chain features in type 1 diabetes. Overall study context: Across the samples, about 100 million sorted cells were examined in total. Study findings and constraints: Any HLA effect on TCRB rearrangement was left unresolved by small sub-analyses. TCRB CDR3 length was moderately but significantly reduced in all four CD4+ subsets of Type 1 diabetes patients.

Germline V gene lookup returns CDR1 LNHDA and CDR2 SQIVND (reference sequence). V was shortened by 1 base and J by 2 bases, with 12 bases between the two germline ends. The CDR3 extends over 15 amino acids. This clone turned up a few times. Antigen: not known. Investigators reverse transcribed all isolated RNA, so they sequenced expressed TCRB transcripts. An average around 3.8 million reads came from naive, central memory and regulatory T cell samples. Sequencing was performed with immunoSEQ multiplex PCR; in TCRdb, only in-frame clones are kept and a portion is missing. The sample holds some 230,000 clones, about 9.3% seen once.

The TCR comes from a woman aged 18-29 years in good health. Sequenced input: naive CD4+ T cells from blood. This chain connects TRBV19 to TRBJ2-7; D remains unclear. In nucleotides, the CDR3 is TGTGCCAGTAGTATAGTGCGAAGAGGAGCCTACGAGCAGTACTTC. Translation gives CASSIVRRGAYEQYF. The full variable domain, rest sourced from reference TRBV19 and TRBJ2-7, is DGGITQSPKYLFRKEGQNVTLSCEQNLNHDAMYWYRQDPGQGLRLIYYSQIVNDFQKGDIAEGYSVSREKKESFPLTVTSAQKNPTAFYLCASSIVRRGAYEQYFGPGTRLTVT.